This T cell receptor (beta chain) was found in a study of T cell responses to AZD1222 COVID-19 vaccine. Clones were read by immunoSEQ multiplex PCR, and TCRdb kept only the in-frame ones, dropping some. This sample has some 130,000 clones; 80% to 90% occur once, and the top ten carry roughly 1.7%. Trimming took 5 bases from V and 0 from J, leaving 7 bases between them. The CDR3 is 13 residues long. Germline lookup yields CDR1 LNHDA and CDR2 SQIVND (reference sequence). The genes are TRBV19 and TRBJ1-1, with D unresolved. The specimen comprised peripheral blood, sampled on day 0 of AZD1222 vaccination. The clonotype was recovered from an adult in good health. The CDR3 nucleotides are TGTGCCAGTAGTCCAGTATTGAACACTGAAGCTTTCTTT. Its protein product is CASSPVLNTEAFF.